Described below is a single T cell receptor beta chain sequence and its context. The antigen remains unidentified. The junction shows a germline mismatch at one end, possibly a read error. Germline assignment: CDR1 LGHDT and CDR2 YNNKEL (reference sequence). The CDR3 is 12 amino acids. The data originate from a study of identical twins. Study-level points and caveats: The more abundant beta clonotypes in cord blood had fewer insertions, and memory repertoires did not show this.

TCRdb independently ran MiXCR on the 5' RACE reads; one entry per CDR3 protein. The sample has 1.5 million to 2 million distinct CDR3 sequences, more than 30% seen once. The TCR sequence derives from a newborn girl in good health. The chain joins TRBV3-1 to TRBJ2-5; 8 bases are shared with TRBD1. The sequencing sample was made of cord blood. The CDR3 nucleotides read TGTACCAGCAGCCTAAGGACAGGGAGGCAGTACTTC. It translates to CTSSLRTGRQYF.